This record covers a single TCR beta chain. What it binds is unknown. The CDR3 loop spans 16 amino acids. Germline V lookup: CDR1 LGHDT, CDR2 YNNKEL (reference sequence). V was clipped by 0 bases and J by 3 bases; unmatched bases: 7. A blood bank in Maryland, USA, provided the volunteers who served as healthy controls. By 5'RACE with 10-nucleotide random UMIs, the cDNA was made. TCRdb called the 5' RACE reads again in MiXCR, with one record for every CDR3 protein. The data show approximately 48,000 distinct CDR3 sequences, 15% to 20% seen once. The data are from a study of neurological immune-mediated disorders. Study results and caveats: The study found the most TCR clonal expansion in HTLV-1-associated myelopathy and the least in multiple sclerosis, below healthy controls.

The sequenced sample consisted of PBMCs. The receptor was isolated from a man in his fifties or sixties in good health. The chain combines TRBV3-1 with TRBJ2-7; 8 bases fit TRBD1. DNA of the CDR3: TGTGCCAGCAGCCAAGAGCGGGACAGGACCGACTACGAGCAGTACTTC. It specifies CASSQERDRTDYEQYF.